These 17 T cell receptor beta chains came from one sample sequenced in a study of blood T cells in healthy people across ages. Primers used in a second PCR of about 7 to 11 cycles were a sample-barcoded 5' primer and a J-beta primer mix. Each CDR3 protein is one row after TCRdb ran MiXCR on the 5' RACE reads. The data contain 1.5 million to 2 million distinct CDR3 sequences, about 49% of them seen just once; the ten biggest clones take up less than 2.5%. Sequencing used blood. The source of these receptors is a woman in her thirties or forties in good health.

V usage is TRBV7-2 and J usage is TRBJ2-7; D could derive from TRBD1 or TRBD2 (5 bases each). This CDR3 has 12 amino acids. Germline CDR1 is SGHTA and CDR2 is FQGNSA. V was trimmed by 4 bases and J by 5 bases, leaving 9 bases between them. The CDR3 loop is CASSSWGNEQYF. The CDR3 nucleotides are TGTGCCAGCAGCTCCTGGGGGAACGAGCAGTACTTC.

V and J are TRBV7-2 and TRBJ2-5; a possible D gene is TRBD1 (6 bases). The J call could be wrong; TRBJ2-7 is a better fit for the DNA end. The length of the CDR3 is 14 residues. CDR1 and CDR2 (germline): SGHTA, FQGNSA. For the CDR3, the DNA is TGTGCCAGCAGCGTCGGGACAAATCCCTACGAGCAGTACTTC. Amino acids: CASSVGTNPYEQYF.

The V and J genes are TRBV15 and TRBJ2-5; D call uncertain. Germline loops: CDR1 LNHNV, CDR2 YYDKDF (reference sequence). V lost 5 bases to trimming and J lost 2 bases, with 9 bases between them. The CDR3 is 13 residues long. The CDR3 protein is CATSELPQETQYF. The CDR3 DNA reads TGTGCCACCAGCGAACTACCTCAAGAGACCCAGTACTTC.

Comments on this clonotype: A much larger clone lies one base from this, so it may be a read error. The V and J genes are TRBV27 and TRBJ2-6; unclear D gene. Per germline, CDR1 MNHEY and CDR2 SMNVEV (reference sequence). This CDR3 spans 13 amino acids. Trimming shortened V by 6 bases and J by 2 bases, and 5 bases separated the two germline ends. The CDR3 nucleotides are TGTGCCAGCAGGGCCGCTGGGGCCAACGTCCTGACTTTC. Translated: CASRAAGANVLTF.

V is TRBV14 and J is TRBJ2-4; 8 bases line up with TRBD1. Near its end, the DNA agrees better with TRBJ2-7, so the J call may be wrong. This CDR3 comprises 14 residues. Germline V gene sequence: CDR1 SGHDN, CDR2 FVKESK. CDR3 in DNA: TGTGCCAGCAGCCCACCGGGACAGGATTACGAGCAGTACTTC. Its translation: CASSPPGQDYEQYF.

The chain is built from TRBV25-1 and TRBJ2-7, with D tentatively TRBD1 (5 bases). The last part of the DNA fits TRBJ2-5 better; the J call may be wrong. CDR1 MGHDK and CDR2 SYGVNS come from the germline V gene. The CDR3 is 16 residues long. The DNA of the CDR3 is TGTGCCAGCAGTGACTGGGGCAGAAGAGTGCGAGAGACCCAGTACTTC. Translated: CASSDWGRRVRETQYF.

The chain combines TRBV29-1 with TRBJ2-7, with D perhaps TRBD1 or TRBD2 (5 bases each). Per the germline V gene, CDR1 is SQVTM and CDR2 is ANQGSEA. Trimming left V 6 bases short and J 4 bases short, with 13 bases between. This CDR3 region has 12 residues. CDR3 in amino acids: CSVGDGRYEQYF. CDR3 DNA: TGCAGCGTGGGGGACGGTCGGTACGAGCAGTACTTC.

This clonotype has a handful of counts. This chain connects TRBV7-9 to TRBJ2-6; D may correspond to TRBD1 or TRBD2 (5 bases each). The CDR3 has 16 residues. The germline V and J ends were trimmed by 5 bases and 0 bases, with 11 bases remaining between them. CDR1 and CDR2 (germline): SEHNR, FQNEAQ (reference sequence). The CDR3 spells CASSIPGGSGANVLTF. Written as DNA, the CDR3 is TGTGCCAGCAGCATACCTGGGGGCTCTGGGGCCAACGTCCTGACTTTC.

This clonotype was counted between two and nine times. The chain is built from TRBV5-1 and TRBJ2-5; 8 nucleotides line up with TRBD2. V gave up 2 bases and J gave up 1 base; unmatched junction bases: 4. The CDR3 has 15 residues. Germline CDR1 and CDR2: SGHRS and YFSETQ. This CDR3 reads CASSFTRGGQETQYF. For the CDR3, the DNA is TGCGCCAGCAGCTTTACACGGGGGGGCCAAGAGACCCAGTACTTC.

There are a few counts of this clonotype. J is TRBJ1-2 and V is TRBV24-1; tentative D call: TRBD1 (6 bases). This CDR3 region has 16 residues. The germline V gene has CDR1 KGHDR and CDR2 SFDVKD. Trimming took off 3 bases at V and 3 bases at J, with 16 bases between the two ends. This CDR3 reads CATSDHRTESYYGYTF. DNA of the CDR3: TGTGCCACCAGTGATCACCGGACAGAAAGCTACTATGGCTACACCTTC.

This sequence joins TRBV7-2 and TRBJ2-7; the match to TRBD1 covers 9 bases. Near its end, the DNA agrees better with TRBJ2-5, so the J call may be wrong. From germline, CDR1 is SGHTA and CDR2 FQGNSA. The CDR3 extends over 16 amino acids. CDR3 DNA: TGTGCCAGCAGTCCAAACAGGGGGCCTTTTGGAGAGACCCAGTACTTC. Its protein product is CASSPNRGPFGETQYF.

This chain joins TRBV7-9 and TRBJ1-4; D is undetermined. CDR1 and CDR2 (germline): SEHNR, FQNEAQ (reference sequence). The ends were cut back, 4 bases at V and 13 bases at J, with 13 bases in the middle. This CDR3 region has 12 residues. CDR3 sequence reads: CASSSPTVGLFF. CDR3 in DNA: TGTGCCAGCAGCTCACCGACTGTGGGACTGTTTTTT.

There are many counts of this clonotype. The chain carries TRBV29-1 and TRBJ2-5, with D perhaps matching TRBD1 (6 bases). CDR3 size: 13 residues. The germline V gene encodes CDR1 SQVTM and CDR2 ANQGSEA. The germline V and J ends were trimmed by 4 bases and 2 bases, with 11 bases remaining between them. Here the CDR3 DNA reads TGCAGCGTTGCCGGGACAAGACAAGAGACCCAGTACTTC. This codes for CSVAGTRQETQYF.

The chain combines TRBV6-1 with TRBJ2-6; possible D gene TRBD2, 7 bases. This CDR3 has 18 amino acids. Germline CDR1 and CDR2: MNHNS and SASEGT. Trimming took 8 bases from V and 0 from J, leaving 20 bases between them. In DNA form, the CDR3 reads TGTGCCAGCTTCCGGAGAGCAGGGGAGGGCTCTGGGGCCAACGTCCTGACTTTC. Its translation: CASFRRAGEGSGANVLTF.

The chain joins TRBV6-2 or TRBV6-3 to TRBJ2-1, with a weak D call TRBD1 (6 bases). The V end was cut by 4 bases, the J end by 2 bases, with 9 bases between. Germline V gives CDR1 MNHEY, CDR2 SVGEGT. There are 14 residues in the CDR3. The CDR3 sequence: CASSSNRAYNEQFF. The CDR3 DNA reads TGTGCCAGCAGTTCAAACAGGGCCTACAATGAGCAGTTCTTC.

This clonotype was counted between two and nine times. The chain combines TRBV20-1 with TRBJ2-1; tentative D call: TRBD2 (5 bases). V was pared by 0 bases and J by 10 bases, with 16 bases between. This CDR3 has 14 amino acids. Germline V lookup: CDR1 DFQATT, CDR2 SNEGSKA (reference sequence). CDR3 bases: TGCAGTGCTAGAGATGAAGCGGCGCTGGGGGAGCAGTTCTTC. It encodes CSARDEAALGEQFF.

V and J are TRBV27 and TRBJ1-2; 9 nucleotides align to TRBD1. Germline trimming cut 10 bases from V and 6 bases from J; bases unmatched to any gene: 6. CDR1 MNHEY and CDR2 SMNVEV come from the germline V gene (reference sequence). The CDR3 is made up of 12 amino acids. CDR3 coding DNA: TGTGCCACTAAGGACAGGGGACATGGCTACACCTTC. Translation: CATKDRGHGYTF.